This is a list of T cell receptor beta chains from one sample in a study of T cells in Graves' hyperthyroidism and ophthalmopathy. TCRdb re-called the multiplex PCR reads with MiXCR, one entry per CDR3 protein. The sample has around 300,000 distinct CDR3 sequences, around 22% seen once. The sequenced material came from blood. The receptors were sampled from a man in his thirties or forties with Graves' ophthalmopathy. CDR3s include the opening cysteine and the closing phenylalanine or tryptophan. A D gene is named only where the DNA matches it firmly. Only part of the rows carry a size: once, few, many, or a class if the clone is expanded.

TRBJ2-5,-,many,TRBV11-2,TGTGCCAGCAGTCCTCTAGGGGGGTCCCAAGAGACCCAGTACTTC,CASSPLGGSQETQYF
TRBJ2-3,TRBD2,few,TRBV30,TGTGCCTGGAGTCGAAGCGGGAGTAGGTCAGATACGCAGTATTTT,CAWSRSGSRSDTQYF
TRBJ1-2,-,-,TRBV18,TGTGCCAGCTCCCCGGGACTTTCTTATGGCTACACCTTC,CASSPGLSYGYTF
TRBJ2-1,-,many,TRBV11-2,TGTGCCAGCAGCTTAGATCTTGGCAATGAGCAGTTCTTC,CASSLDLGNEQFF
TRBJ1-5,-,-,TRBV27,TGTGCCAGCAGTTTATCAGCAAGACAGCCCCAGCATTTT,CASSLSARQPQHF
TRBJ2-3,-,many,TRBV7-8,TGTGCCAGCAGCCCTCGGGGGAGCGGCACAGATACGCAGTATTTT,CASSPRGSGTDTQYF
TRBJ2-2,-,-,TRBV7-6,TGTGCCAGCAGCTTAGTAGAATACACCGGGGAGCTGTTTTTT,CASSLVEYTGELFF
TRBJ2-3,TRBD2,-,TRBV14,TGTGCCAGCAGCCCAAAGGTCAGGCTAGCGGGAGGGCCAGATACGCAGTATTTT,CASSPKVRLAGGPDTQYF
TRBJ1-1,-,many,TRBV28,TGTGCCAGCAGTGCACGTAGGGCCATGAACACTGAAGCTTTCTTT,CASSARRAMNTEAFF
TRBJ2-4,TRBD2,-,TRBV20-1,TGCAGTGCTACGGGGACTAGCGGGAGGAAGGACAAAAACATTCAGTACTTC,CSATGTSGRKDKNIQYF
TRBJ1-5,TRBD1,-,TRBV27,TGTGCCAGCAGGAGACAGGGGCGCGGCCAGCCCCAGCATTTT,CASRRQGRGQPQHF
TRBJ2-7,TRBD2,-,TRBV28,TGTGCCAGCAGTCAAACTAGCGGGAGGCACTACGAGCAGTACTTC,CASSQTSGRHYEQYF
TRBJ1-1,-,-,TRBV6-6,TGTGCCAGCAGTTACTCGCCCGGGGGCAGGAACACTGAAGCTTTCTTT,CASSYSPGGRNTEAFF
TRBJ1-1,-,few,TRBV9,TGTGCCAGCAGCGTAGAAGGGACGTCTGAAGCTTTCTTT,CASSVEGTSEAFF
TRBJ2-4,TRBD1,-,TRBV10-2,TGCGCCAGCCTCTCGGACAGGGTATCCAAAAACATTCAGTACTTC,CASLSDRVSKNIQYF
TRBJ2-1,-,few,TRBV20-1,TGCAGTGCTAGGTATCTAGGGAACAATGAGCAGTTCTTC,CSARYLGNNEQFF
TRBJ2-2,-,-,TRBV15,TGTGCCACCAGAGTACAGGGATTGGTCGGGGAGCTGTTTTTT,CATRVQGLVGELFF
TRBJ2-2,-,-,TRBV27,TGTGCCAGCAGAGAGGGTGGCGGGGAGCTGTTTTTT,CASREGGGELFF
TRBJ2-1,TRBD2,-,TRBV27,TGTGCCAGCAGCCCGGGGTTTAGCGGGAGGGGATATGAGCAGTTCTTC,CASSPGFSGRGYEQFF